These 15 T cell receptor beta chains originate from one sample sequenced in a study of shared clonotypes between healthy human individuals (dated by TCRdb to 2018 to 2020). The library was prepared using the immunoSEQ multiplex PCR assay. The immuneACCESS repertoire file appears here via TCRdb, limited to in-frame rearrangements. These files lack a portion of the clones; in checked studies, under half of the deficit traces to unresolved V genes, and the cause of the others is not known. Here the sample has millions of clones; about 92% occur a single time. In total, the top ten clones hold 1.5% to 2% of the sample. CD8 naive samples were CD45RO-negative cells positively selected for CCR7, giving a CD45RA+CCR7+ population that excluded TemRA cells. The sequencing input was naive CD8+ T cells from PBMCs. The cell subset or site label here, explained by the study, means: CD45RA+CCR7+. These receptors originate from a man between 18 and 35 years old in good health. Some clones in this sample may be carry-over from other donors' samples.

The chain is built from TRBV30 and TRBJ1-6; possible D gene TRBD1, 6 bases. The V gene's germline CDR1 is GTSNPN and CDR2 SVGIG (reference sequence). CDR3 length: 15 amino acids. V was pared by 3 bases and J by 6 bases, with 15 bases between. CDR3 DNA: TGTGCCTGGAGCTTCGGCCAGGGGTTTAATTCACCCCTCCACTTT. Its translation: CAWSFGQGFNSPLHF.

For this clone: Other DNA variants within this sample encode the same CDR3. The CDR3 region is CASSPGQGASYEQYF. The CDR3 DNA reads as TGTGCCAGTAGTCCAGGACAGGGGGCGAGCTACGAGCAGTACTTC. This chain links TRBV19 with TRBJ2-7; TRBD1 matches 11 bases. The V segment lost 5 bases and the J segment 3 bases; nucleotides outside the gene matches: 6. Germline V gene lookup returns CDR1 LNHDA and CDR2 SQIVND (reference sequence). The CDR3 has 15 residues.

The CDR3, as DNA: TGTGCCATCAGTGAGGAGAGACAGGGCCGGAATCAGCCCCAGCATTTT. It specifies CAISEERQGRNQPQHF. This sequence joins TRBV10-3 and TRBJ1-5, with 7 bases lining up with TRBD1. Germline values: CDR1 ENHRY, CDR2 SYGVKD. The CDR3 contains 16 residues. Unmatched junction bases numbered 8, after V lost 2 bases and J lost 4 bases.

V and J are TRBV5-4 and TRBJ2-7; D is undetermined. Germline V lookup: CDR1 SGHNT, CDR2 YYREEE (reference sequence). V shed 0 bases and J shed 0 bases, with 10 bases lying between them. This CDR3 has 15 amino acids. The CDR3, as DNA: TGTGCCAGCAGCTTGGGGGCAGGAAGCTCCTACGAGCAGTACTTC. Its protein is CASSLGAGSSYEQYF.

On this clone itself: Other DNA sequences within the sample encode an identical CDR3. The chain links TRBV19 to TRBJ1-1; D unresolved. CDR3 length: 13 amino acids. Germline CDR1 is LNHDA and CDR2 is SQIVND (reference sequence). Trimming stripped 3 bases from V and 1 base from J, with 6 bases between. The CDR3 bases are TGTGCCAGTAGTATCACGGAGAACACTGAAGCTTTCTTT. Residues: CASSITENTEAFF.

The CDR3 protein is CASSPDPTGTLNFNEQFF. The DNA of the CDR3 is TGTGCCAGCAGCCCAGATCCCACCGGGACCCTTAACTTCAATGAGCAGTTCTTC. This rearrangement joins TRBV11-2 to TRBJ2-1; D might be TRBD1 or TRBD2, each matching 5 bases. Germline lookup yields CDR1 SGHAT and CDR2 FQNNGV. The germline V and J ends were trimmed by 5 bases and 6 bases, with 26 bases remaining between them. The length of the CDR3 is 18 residues.

The rearrangement uses TRBV5-6 and TRBJ2-1, with D tentatively TRBD1 or TRBD2 (5 bases each). V dropped 4 bases and J dropped 6 bases, with 23 bases sitting between them. Germline V lookup: CDR1 SGHDT, CDR2 YYEEEE. This CDR3 is 17 amino acids long. The CDR3 coding sequence is TGTGCCAGCAGCCCATTGGGACGGGTCAGTGGCTCCAATGAGCAGTTCTTC. Residues: CASSPLGRVSGSNEQFF.

This clone has a handful of counts. The sample holds other DNA sequences that translate to the same CDR3. CDR3 DNA sequence: TGCAGCGTTCCAGGGGGCACTGAAGCTTTCTTT. It translates to CSVPGGTEAFF. The chain recombines TRBV29-1 with TRBJ1-1, with 7 bases lining up with TRBD1. Looked up from germline, CDR1 is SQVTM and CDR2 is ANQGSEA. The CDR3 contains 11 residues. V was clipped by 5 bases and J by 4 bases; unmatched bases: 1.

In this sample, this clone turned up a few times. V gene TRBV25-1 combines with J gene TRBJ2-3; D may be TRBD1 (5 bases). The CDR3 has 15 residues. The germline CDR1 and CDR2 sequences are MGHDK and SYGVNS. Deletions cut 0 bases from V and 5 bases from J, with 12 bases between. The CDR3 nucleotides read TGTGCCAGCAGTGAATATGGGCAGGGATTAGATACGCAGTATTTT. Translated, it gives CASSEYGQGLDTQYF. Complete variable domain (other parts from reference TRBV25-1 and TRBJ2-3): EADIYQTPRYLVIGTGKKITLECSQTMGHDKMYWYQQDPGMELHLIHYSYGVNSTEKGDLSSESTVSRIRTEHFPLTLESARPSHTSQYLCASSEYGQGLDTQYFGPGTRLTVL.

This sequence joins TRBV9 and TRBJ2-3; 10 nucleotides agree with TRBD1. Germline trimming cut 0 bases from V and 2 bases from J; bases unmatched to any gene: 6. The CDR3 consists of 17 residues. The germline CDR1 and CDR2 sequences are SGDLS and YYNGEE. The CDR3 region has the DNA TGTGCCAGCAGCGTAGCTGGGACAGGGGATGTCACAGATACGCAGTATTTT. This gives the protein CASSVAGTGDVTDTQYF.

The chain links TRBV27 to TRBJ2-1; no reliable D call. The CDR3 runs 12 residues. Deletions cut 2 bases from V and 6 bases from J, with 5 bases between. Germline V CDR1 and CDR2: MNHEY, SMNVEV (reference sequence). The CDR3 spells CASSLTLNEQFF. Written as DNA, the CDR3 is TGTGCCAGCAGTTTAACCCTCAATGAGCAGTTCTTC.

The chain employs TRBV7-2 and TRBJ2-5; 13 nucleotides match TRBD2. The ends lost 3 bases at V and 2 bases at J; junction bases unmatched: 6. CDR1 and CDR2 from the germline V gene are SGHTA and FQGNSA. The CDR3 is 17 residues long. The CDR3 DNA reads TGTGCCAGCAGCTTGAGAAGACTAGCGGGGGGACAAGAGACCCAGTACTTC. Encoded protein: CASSLRRLAGGQETQYF. The full variable domain, with the rest looked up from reference TRBV7-2 and TRBJ2-5, is GAGVSQSPSNKVTEKGKDVELRCDPISGHTALYWYRQSLGQGLEFLIYFQGNSAPDKSGLPSDRFSAERTGGSVSTLTIQRTQQEDSAVYLCASSLRRLAGGQETQYFGPGTRLLVL.

CDR3 bases: TGCAGCGTTCGTGGGACAGGGGGCAGGTACGAGCAGTACTTC. Translation: CSVRGTGGRYEQYF. The chain uses TRBV29-1 and TRBJ2-7; 12 bases align to TRBD1. V was clipped by 5 bases and J by 4 bases; unmatched bases: 6. The CDR3 has 14 residues. The germline gives CDR1 SQVTM, CDR2 ANQGSEA.

This rearrangement joins TRBV28 to TRBJ1-1; D is perhaps TRBD1 (5 bases). In germline, CDR1 is MDHEN, CDR2 SYDVKM. Between the trimmed V and J ends, which lost 1 base and 5 bases, there was a span of 14 bases. The CDR3 loop spans 15 amino acids. The CDR3 DNA follows: TGTGCCAGCAGTTTATTTCGGGGGAGCGGAACTGAAGCTTTCTTT. It specifies CASSLFRGSGTEAFF.

The chain links TRBV9 to TRBJ2-3; a weak D match, TRBD2 (5 bases). This CDR3 contains 15 residues. Trimming removed 0 bases from V and 8 bases from J, with 16 bases in between. The V gene's germline CDR1 is SGDLS and CDR2 YYNGEE. CDR3 bases: TGTGCCAGCAGCGTAGAAGGAGGTCCTCTCAGTACGCAGTATTTT. Residues: CASSVEGGPLSTQYF.